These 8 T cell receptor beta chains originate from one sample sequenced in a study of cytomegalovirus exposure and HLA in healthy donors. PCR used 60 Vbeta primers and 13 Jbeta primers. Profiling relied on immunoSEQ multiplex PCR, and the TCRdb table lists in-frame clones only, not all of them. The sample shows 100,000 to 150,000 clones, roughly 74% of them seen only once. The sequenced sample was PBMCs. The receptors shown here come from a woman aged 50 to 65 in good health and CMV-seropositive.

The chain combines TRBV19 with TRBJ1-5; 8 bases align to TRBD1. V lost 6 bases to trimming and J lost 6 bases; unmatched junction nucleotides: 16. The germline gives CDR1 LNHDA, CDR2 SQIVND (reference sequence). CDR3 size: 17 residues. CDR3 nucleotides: TGTGCCAGTAGCCCCGGAAGAGACAGGGGAGTCGGTCAGCCCCAGCATTTT. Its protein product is CASSPGRDRGVGQPQHF.

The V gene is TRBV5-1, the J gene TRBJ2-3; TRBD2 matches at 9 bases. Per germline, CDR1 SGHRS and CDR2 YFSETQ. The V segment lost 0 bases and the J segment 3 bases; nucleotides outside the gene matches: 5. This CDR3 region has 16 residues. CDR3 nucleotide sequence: TGCGCCAGCAGCTTGGCTGGCGGGGGGGAAACAGATACGCAGTATTTT. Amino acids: CASSLAGGGETDTQYF.

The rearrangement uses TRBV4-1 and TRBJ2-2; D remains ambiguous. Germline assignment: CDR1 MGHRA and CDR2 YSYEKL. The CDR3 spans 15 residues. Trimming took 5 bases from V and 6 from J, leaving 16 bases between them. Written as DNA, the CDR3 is TGCGCCAGCAGCTCCCCACCACTATACGCCGGGGAGCTGTTTTTT. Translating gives CASSSPPLYAGELFF.

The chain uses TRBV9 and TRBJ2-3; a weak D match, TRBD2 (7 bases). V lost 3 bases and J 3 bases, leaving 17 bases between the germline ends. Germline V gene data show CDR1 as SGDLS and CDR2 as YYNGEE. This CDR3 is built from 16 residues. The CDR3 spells CASSDGGGGPTDTQYF. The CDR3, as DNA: TGTGCCAGCAGCGACGGAGGGGGGGGGCCTACAGATACGCAGTATTTT.

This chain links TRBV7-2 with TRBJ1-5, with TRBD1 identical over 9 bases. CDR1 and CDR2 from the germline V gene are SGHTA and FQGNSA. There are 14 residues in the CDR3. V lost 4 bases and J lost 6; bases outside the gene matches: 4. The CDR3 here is CASSWDREGQPQHF. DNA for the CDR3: TGTGCCAGCAGCTGGGACAGGGAGGGTCAGCCCCAGCATTTT. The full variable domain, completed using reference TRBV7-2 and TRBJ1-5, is GAGVSQSPSNKVTEKGKDVELRCDPISGHTALYWYRQSLGQGLEFLIYFQGNSAPDKSGLPSDRFSAERTGGSVSTLTIQRTQQEDSAVYLCASSWDREGQPQHFGDGTRLSIL.

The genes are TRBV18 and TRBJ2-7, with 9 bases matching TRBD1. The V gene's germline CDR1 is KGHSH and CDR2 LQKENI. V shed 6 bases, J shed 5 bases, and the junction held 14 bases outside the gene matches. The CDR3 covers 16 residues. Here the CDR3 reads CASSPRSQGQGDEQYF. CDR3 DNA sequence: TGTGCCAGCTCGCCTCGATCTCAGGGACAGGGCGACGAGCAGTACTTC.

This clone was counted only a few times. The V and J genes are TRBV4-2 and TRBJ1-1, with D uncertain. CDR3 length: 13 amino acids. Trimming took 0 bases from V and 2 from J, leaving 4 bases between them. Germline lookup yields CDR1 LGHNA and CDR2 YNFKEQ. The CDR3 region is CASSQDLNTEAFF. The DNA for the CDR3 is TGTGCCAGCAGCCAAGATCTAAACACTGAAGCTTTCTTT.

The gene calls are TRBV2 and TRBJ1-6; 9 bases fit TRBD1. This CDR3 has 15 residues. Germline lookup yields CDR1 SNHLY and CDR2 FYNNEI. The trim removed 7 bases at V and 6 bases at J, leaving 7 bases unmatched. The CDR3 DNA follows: TGTGCCAGCAAGCCTCTGGGACAGGGTAATTCACCCCTCCACTTT. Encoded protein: CASKPLGQGNSPLHF.